These 17 T cell receptor beta chains were all obtained from the same sample, sequenced in a study of cytomegalovirus exposure and HLA in healthy donors. PCR amplification relied on 60 Vbeta primers (plus 13 Jbeta primers). Assay: immunoSEQ multiplex PCR; the TCRdb copy retains only in-frame clones and omits some. The repertoire holds roughly 110,000 clones, with roughly 72% as singletons. Material: PBMCs. These receptors all stem from a woman in her 40s in good health and CMV-seropositive.

V gene TRBV7-8 combines with J gene TRBJ1-2; D not certain. Germline CDR1 SGHVS, CDR2 FQNEAQ. Trimming removed 5 bases from V and 4 bases from J, with 14 bases in between. This CDR3 has 14 amino acids. CDR3 in DNA: TGTGCCAGCAGCCCCTCCGGGATGATCTATGGCTACACCTTC. Its translation is CASSPSGMIYGYTF. Drawing the rest from reference TRBV7-8 and TRBJ1-2, the complete variable domain is GAGVSQSPRYKVAKRGQDVALRCDPISGHVSLFWYQQALGQGPEFLTYFQNEAQLDKSGLPSDRFFAERPEGSVSTLKIQRTQQEDSAVYLCASSPSGMIYGYTFGSGTRLTVV.

V and J are TRBV2 and TRBJ2-1; the D gene is possibly TRBD1 (6 bases). The V gene lost 1 base and the J gene lost 7 bases, with 14 bases spanning the gap. CDR1 and CDR2 from the germline V gene are SNHLY and FYNNEI. The CDR3 sequence is 15 residues long. In DNA, the CDR3 is TGTGCCAGCAGTGAAGTAAGGGGGACGAATAATGAGCAGTTCTTC. Translating gives CASSEVRGTNNEQFF.

The chain is built from TRBV5-6 and TRBJ1-4; tentative D call: TRBD1 (5 bases). Germline assignment: CDR1 SGHDT and CDR2 YYEEEE. The CDR3 is 14 residues long. With 1 base removed from V and 7 bases from J, the gap between germline ends came to 11 bases. The CDR3 spells CASSLRGGSEKLFF. CDR3 nucleotide sequence: TGTGCCAGCAGCTTGAGGGGAGGGAGTGAAAAACTGTTTTTT.

The chain is built from TRBV19 and TRBJ2-3; 13 bases agree with TRBD2. Germline trimming cut 1 base from V and 6 bases from J; bases unmatched to any gene: 7. The CDR3 runs 17 residues. Germline V gene lookup returns CDR1 LNHDA and CDR2 SQIVND (reference sequence). In DNA form, the CDR3 reads TGTGCCAGTAGTATAGTGCGGGGGACTAGCGGGACCGATACGCAGTATTTT. Translated, it gives CASSIVRGTSGTDTQYF.

The genes are TRBV10-3 and TRBJ2-1, with 9 bases lining up with TRBD2. The CDR3 runs to 15 residues. V shed 2 bases, J shed 8 bases, and the junction held 7 bases outside the gene matches. Germline loops: CDR1 ENHRY, CDR2 SYGVKD. CDR3 in amino acids: CAISEPPSGNYEQFF. In nucleotides, the CDR3 is TGTGCCATCAGTGAGCCCCCTAGCGGGAATTATGAGCAGTTCTTC.

The genes are TRBV9 and TRBJ1-1; 10 positions match TRBD1. The CDR3 runs 14 residues. Trimming cost V 4 bases and J 12 bases; bases outside gene matches: 12. Germline loops: CDR1 SGDLS, CDR2 YYNGEE. The chain's CDR3 is CASSPHGTGVVTFF. The CDR3, as DNA: TGTGCCAGCAGCCCCCACGGGACAGGGGTTGTAACTTTCTTT.

This rearrangement joins TRBV7-9 to TRBJ1-6, with 7 bases identical to TRBD1. This CDR3 contains 17 residues. Germline lookup yields CDR1 SEHNR and CDR2 FQNEAQ (reference sequence). Trimming cost V 5 bases and J 10 bases; bases outside gene matches: 17. This CDR3 is CASSPIRTGGERSPLHF. The CDR3, as DNA: TGTGCCAGCAGCCCGATACGGACAGGAGGAGAGCGGTCACCCCTCCACTTT.

This clone was detected a few times. J is TRBJ2-6 and V is TRBV9; D is undetermined. V was cut by 2 bases and J by 0 bases, with 6 bases left in between. Germline V gene lookup returns CDR1 SGDLS and CDR2 YYNGEE. The CDR3 totals 15 residues. CDR3 loop: CASSVGPSGANVLTF. CDR3 bases: TGTGCCAGCAGCGTGGGCCCCTCTGGGGCCAACGTCCTGACTTTC. The full variable domain, its missing parts supplied by reference TRBV9 and TRBJ2-6, is DSGVTQTPKHLITATGQRVTLRCSPRSGDLSVYWYQQSLDQGLQFLIQYYNGEERAKGNILERFSAQQFPDLHSELNLSSLELGDSALYFCASSVGPSGANVLTFGAGSRLTVL.

The gene calls are TRBV4-3 and TRBJ2-7; a possible D gene is TRBD1 (5 bases). The CDR3 covers 15 residues. Germline V CDR1 and CDR2: LGHNA, YSLEER. V shed 1 base and J shed 0 bases, with 10 bases lying between them. DNA for the CDR3: TGCGCCAGCAGCCAAGGGTTTAGGGGCTCCTACGAGCAGTACTTC. The encoded protein is CASSQGFRGSYEQYF.

This clone has more than one count but fewer than ten. The gene calls are TRBV11-3 and TRBJ2-7; TRBD2 matches 7 bases. The length of the CDR3 is 14 residues. Germline V gives CDR1 SGHNT, CDR2 YENEEA. The V segment lost 3 bases and the J segment 0 bases; nucleotides outside the gene matches: 2. The CDR3 is CASSLGGGSYEQYF. The CDR3 DNA sequence: TGTGCCAGCAGCTTGGGCGGGGGCTCCTACGAGCAGTACTTC.

Worth noting for this clone: Relative to the germline gene, one junction end is altered; a read error may explain this. V gene TRBV7-7 combines with J gene TRBJ2-5, with a weak D call TRBD1 (6 bases). The germline V gene has CDR1 SSHAT and CDR2 FNYEAQ (reference sequence). This CDR3 has 16 residues. CDR3 DNA sequence: TGTGCTAGCAGCTTACCCCGGACAGCACATAAAGAGACCCAGTACTTC. It codes for CASSLPRTAHKETQYF.

The chain has TRBV2 and TRBJ2-2, with TRBD1 as a possible D gene (5 bases). This CDR3 region has 14 residues. The germline V gene has CDR1 SNHLY and CDR2 FYNNEI. Trimming left V 6 bases short and J 1 base short, with 9 bases between. The CDR3 nucleotides read TGTGCCAGCAGAGTAACAGGGAACACCGGGGAGCTGTTTTTT. This translates into CASRVTGNTGELFF.

This clone was picked up a small number of times. The gene calls are TRBV6-5 and TRBJ1-5; maybe TRBD1 (5 bases). The V end was cut by 6 bases, the J end by 2 bases, with 14 bases between. Germline V gives CDR1 MNHEY, CDR2 SVGAGI. The CDR3 covers 15 residues. CDR3 amino acids: CASSDAGVGNQPQHF. For the CDR3, the DNA is TGTGCCAGCAGCGATGCGGGGGTCGGCAATCAGCCCCAGCATTTT.

V usage is TRBV19 and J usage is TRBJ2-7, with TRBD2 as a possible D gene (7 bases). This CDR3 spans 15 amino acids. V lost 3 bases to trimming and J lost 3 bases, with 15 bases between them. Germline CDR1 reads LNHDA; CDR2 reads SQIVND (reference sequence). Written as DNA, the CDR3 is TGTGCCAGTAGTATGATCGGGGGGCAGGGCTACGAGCAGTACTTC. The encoded protein is CASSMIGGQGYEQYF.

The chain carries TRBV7-9 and TRBJ2-7, with 10 positions matching TRBD1. The trim removed 1 base at V and 6 bases at J, leaving 15 bases unmatched. Germline CDR1 reads SEHNR; CDR2 reads FQNEAQ (reference sequence). The length of the CDR3 is 18 residues. The CDR3 nucleotides read TGTGCCAGCAGCTTAGAACGATGGGGACAGGGGACTATGGGCGAGCAGTACTTC. This gives the protein CASSLERWGQGTMGEQYF.

The gene calls are TRBV5-1 and TRBJ1-1; maybe TRBD1 (6 bases). Trimming stripped 4 bases from V and 5 bases from J, with 12 bases between. The CDR3 covers 13 residues. Germline-derived CDR1 and CDR2 are SGHRS and YFSETQ. The CDR3 region is CASSVAGATEAFF. DNA for the CDR3: TGCGCCAGCAGCGTAGCAGGGGCAACTGAAGCTTTCTTT. Filled out from reference TRBV5-1 and TRBJ1-1, the complete variable domain reads KAGVTQTPRYLIKTRGQQVTLSCSPISGHRSVSWYQQTPGQGLQFLFEYFSETQRNKGNFPGRFSGRQFSNSRSEMNVSTLELGDSALYLCASSVAGATEAFFGQGTRLTVV.

This clone was observed a single time. The chain links TRBV30 to TRBJ1-6, with D unclear. The CDR3 consists of 14 residues. V was pared by 1 base and J by 9 bases, with 13 bases between. CDR1 is GTSNPN and CDR2 is SVGIG in the germline V gene (reference sequence). The CDR3 bases are TGTGCCTGGAGTGACCAACCCCGGTTTTCACCCCTCCACTTT. Translation: CAWSDQPRFSPLHF.